One sample yielded the 24 T cell receptor beta chains listed below, sequenced in a study of shared T cell receptors in the human thymus. The repertoire was sequenced with immunoSEQ multiplex PCR; TCRdb's copy has only in-frame clones and lacks some. The sample lists hundreds of thousands of clones, 80% to 90% occurring once. These data were also reused for a study on human thymus T cells.

The sequenced sample was thymocytes. These receptors all stem from a boy younger than two with a congenital heart defect.

A remark on this clone: A read error may account for a junction end that differs from germline. The chain carries TRBV4-3 and TRBJ2-1; D is undetermined. From germline, CDR1 is LGHNA and CDR2 YSLEER. CDR3 size: 18 residues. CDR3 loop: CASSQAPCSSFCYDEQFF. Here the CDR3 DNA reads TGCGCCAGCAGCCAAGCCCCCTGCTCTTCCTTTTGCTACGATGAGCAGTTCTTC.

CDR3 nucleotides: TGTGCCAGCTCACCGACAGTTTTCTCTGGGGCCAACGTCCTGACTTTC. Translation: CASSPTVFSGANVLTF. This chain connects TRBV18 to TRBJ2-6; D might be TRBD1 (5 bases). The CDR3 runs to 16 residues. V lost 3 bases and J lost 0, with 9 bases in between. Germline V lookup: CDR1 KGHSH, CDR2 LQKENI.

The CDR3 nucleotides read TGTGCCAGCACCCAGGGGGCGGTAGGGAACTATGGCTACACCTTC. Translated, it gives CASTQGAVGNYGYTF. The J gene is TRBJ1-2, the V gene TRBV6-5, with TRBD1 identical over 8 bases. CDR1 and CDR2 from the germline V gene are MNHEY and SVGAGI. This CDR3 is 15 amino acids long. J was trimmed by 2 bases and V by 7 bases; bases with no gene match: 9.

The chain uses TRBV4-1 and TRBJ1-5, with 9 nucleotides matching TRBD1. J gave up 4 bases and V 3 bases, and 4 bases lay outside the gene matches. Germline CDR1 and CDR2: MGHRA and YSYEKL. The CDR3 has 15 amino acids. The CDR3 DNA is TGCGCCAGCAGCCATAGGGACAGGGTAAATCAGCCCCAGCATTTT. Translated, it gives CASSHRDRVNQPQHF.

This clone has a handful of counts. V usage is TRBV28 and J usage is TRBJ2-3; 7 bases are shared with TRBD1. V trimming: 4 bases; J trimming: 3 bases; junction bases outside the gene matches: 4. Germline V gene lookup returns CDR1 MDHEN and CDR2 SYDVKM. The CDR3 extends over 14 amino acids. CDR3 in amino acids: CASSWPGGTDTQYF. CDR3 DNA sequence: TGTGCCAGCAGTTGGCCAGGGGGAACAGATACGCAGTATTTT. The complete variable domain, with remaining parts taken from reference TRBV28 and TRBJ2-3, reads DVKVTQSSRYLVKRTGEKVFLECVQDMDHENMFWYRQDPGLGLRLIYFSYDVKMKEKGDIPEGYSVSREKKERFSLILESASTNQTSMYLCASSWPGGTDTQYFGPGTRLTVL.

CDR3 DNA sequence: TGTGCCAGCCGGAGTACTACTAATGAAAAACTGTTTTTT. It translates to CASRSTTNEKLFF. The gene calls are TRBV18 and TRBJ1-4; no clear D gene. Between the trimmed V and J ends, which lost 8 bases and 2 bases, there was a span of 9 bases. Germline V gene data show CDR1 as KGHSH and CDR2 as LQKENI. CDR3 length equals 13 residues.

V gene TRBV5-6 combines with J gene TRBJ1-1; 7 positions match TRBD1. This CDR3 contains 14 residues. The trim removed 4 bases at V and 0 bases at J, leaving 3 bases unmatched. In germline, CDR1 is SGHDT, CDR2 YYEEEE. The CDR3 loop is CASSRGQLNTEAFF. CDR3 DNA: TGTGCCAGCAGCCGGGGACAGCTGAACACTGAAGCTTTCTTT.

V is TRBV5-4 and J is TRBJ2-1; no definite D call. Germline assignment: CDR1 SGHNT and CDR2 YYREEE (reference sequence). This CDR3 spans 16 amino acids. V gave up 0 bases and J gave up 1 base, with 11 bases separating them. The CDR3 protein is CASSLASGPSYNEQFF. In DNA, the CDR3 is TGTGCCAGCAGCTTGGCGTCAGGTCCATCCTACAATGAGCAGTTCTTC. Together with reference TRBV5-4 and TRBJ2-1, the CDR3 gives the full variable domain: ETGVTQSPTHLIKTRGQQVTLRCSSQSGHNTVSWYQQALGQGPQFIFQYYREEENGRGNFPPRFSGLQFPNYSSELNVNALELDDSALYLCASSLASGPSYNEQFFGPGTRLTVL.

The chain combines TRBV15 with TRBJ2-5, with 7 bases identical to TRBD2. Germline V gene data show CDR1 as LNHNV and CDR2 as YYDKDF (reference sequence). V shed 3 bases, J shed 2 bases, and the junction held 3 bases outside the gene matches. This CDR3 has 14 residues. The CDR3 nucleotides are TGTGCCACCAGCAGTCTCGGGGGGCAAGAGACCCAGTACTTC. It encodes CATSSLGGQETQYF.

This clone was observed a single time. The chain uses TRBV5-6 and TRBJ2-7; 7 bases are a match to TRBD1. V was pared by 3 bases and J by 4 bases, with 10 bases of the junction left unmatched. The CDR3 sequence is 15 residues long. The germline gives CDR1 SGHDT, CDR2 YYEEEE. CDR3 coding DNA: TGTGCCAGCAGCTCGTACCGTTCACAGGGGTACGAGCAGTACTTC. This encodes CASSSYRSQGYEQYF.

This chain connects TRBV29-1 to TRBJ1-2, with D possibly TRBD1 on 6 matching bases. This CDR3 region has 17 residues. V was trimmed by 3 bases and J by 2 bases, leaving 22 bases between them. The V gene's germline CDR1 is SQVTM and CDR2 ANQGSEA. CDR3 in amino acids: CSVDSGDTKYANYGYTF. In DNA form, the CDR3 reads TGCAGCGTTGATAGTGGGGACACAAAATACGCAAACTATGGCTACACCTTC.

The chain joins TRBV28 to TRBJ2-3; 12 nucleotides align to TRBD2. CDR3 length: 15 residues. Germline CDR1 is MDHEN and CDR2 is SYDVKM. Germline trimming cut 5 bases from V and 4 bases from J; bases unmatched to any gene: 4. The CDR3 region is CASSTSGRLADTQYF. The CDR3 DNA is TGTGCCAGCAGTACTAGCGGGAGGTTAGCAGATACGCAGTATTTT.

This clone has only one observation. The chain is built from TRBV5-6 and TRBJ2-3; D call uncertain. Trimming took off 1 base at V and 6 bases at J, with 6 bases between the two ends. The CDR3 contains 12 residues. Germline CDR1 is SGHDT and CDR2 is YYEEEE. CDR3 region: CASSLMRDTQYF. The CDR3 DNA reads TGTGCCAGCAGCTTGATGAGGGATACGCAGTATTTT.

J is TRBJ2-5 and V is TRBV6-1, with a tentative D call TRBD2 (5 bases). The J call may not be correct, given that the DNA end is closer to TRBJ2-7. The germline gives CDR1 MNHNS, CDR2 SASEGT. The CDR3 totals 13 residues. CDR3 nucleotide sequence: TGTGCCAGCAGTGAAGCAGGGAGCTACGAGCAGTACTTC. This encodes CASSEAGSYEQYF.

The V and J genes are TRBV28 and TRBJ2-1; a weak D match, TRBD1 (6 bases). This CDR3 is 13 amino acids long. Between the trimmed V and J ends, which lost 4 bases and 5 bases, there was a span of 9 bases. Germline V lookup: CDR1 MDHEN, CDR2 SYDVKM. Here the CDR3 reads CASSSNRDNEQFF. CDR3 bases: TGTGCCAGCAGTTCGAACAGGGACAATGAGCAGTTCTTC.

The chain is built from TRBV5-6 and TRBJ2-7; the D gene is possibly TRBD1 (6 bases). The V and J ends lost 5 bases and 2 bases respectively, with 17 bases between them. This CDR3 contains 15 residues. Germline lookup yields CDR1 SGHDT and CDR2 YYEEEE. The CDR3 DNA is TGTGCCAGCAGTGGACAGCGGTCAGGAACCTACGAGCAGTACTTC. Amino acid sequence: CASSGQRSGTYEQYF.

The genes are TRBV28 and TRBJ1-5; TRBD1 agrees at 9 bases. Germline values: CDR1 MDHEN, CDR2 SYDVKM. This CDR3 has 17 residues. V gave up 0 bases and J gave up 10 bases; unmatched junction bases: 13. The CDR3 spells CASSLCGAGTGIGPQHF. The CDR3 region has the DNA TGTGCCAGCAGTTTATGTGGGGCCGGGACAGGGATTGGTCCCCAGCATTTT.

This clone was recorded a few times. V usage is TRBV5-6 and J usage is TRBJ1-2, with 9 nucleotides matching TRBD1. After removal of 3 bases from V and 6 bases from J, the junction contained 12 bases not matched to a gene. The germline gives CDR1 SGHDT, CDR2 YYEEEE. The CDR3 covers 16 residues. The DNA for the CDR3 is TGTGCCAGCAGCTGTAAACCGGGACAGGGTCCCGATGGCTACACCTTC. Translated: CASSCKPGQGPDGYTF. Full variable domain (remainder filled in from reference TRBV5-6 and TRBJ1-2): DAGVTQSPTHLIKTRGQQVTLRCSPKSGHDTVSWYQQALGQGPQFIFQYYEEEERQRGNFPDRFSGHQFPNYSSELNVNALLLGDSALYLCASSCKPGQGPDGYTFGSGTRLTVV.

The chain recombines TRBV5-6 with TRBJ2-5; D is uncertain. The CDR3 is 13 residues long. CDR1 and CDR2 from the germline V gene are SGHDT and YYEEEE. The germline V and J ends were trimmed by 0 bases and 2 bases, with 5 bases remaining between them. CDR3 nucleotide sequence: TGTGCCAGCAGCTTGGGTACTCAAGAGACCCAGTACTTC. Residues: CASSLGTQETQYF.

V usage is TRBV7-2 and J usage is TRBJ2-6, with D perhaps TRBD1 (6 bases). CDR3 length: 16 amino acids. Per the germline V gene, CDR1 is SGHTA and CDR2 is FQGNSA. Deletions cut 6 bases from V and 0 bases from J, with 12 bases between. CDR3 protein: CASSSWTASGANVLTF. CDR3 coding DNA: TGTGCCAGCAGTTCCTGGACAGCCTCTGGGGCCAACGTCCTGACTTTC.

Concerning this clone: The junction departs from the called germline gene at one end, perhaps through a read error. The J gene is TRBJ2-1, the V gene TRBV2; tentatively, D is TRBD2 (5 bases). Per the germline V gene, CDR1 is SNHLY and CDR2 is FYNNEI. The CDR3 consists of 13 residues. CDR3 region: CASREELGTEQFF. CDR3 nucleotide sequence: TGTGCCAGCAGGGAAGAACTAGGAACTGAGCAGTTCTTC.

The chain is built from TRBV6-1 and TRBJ2-5; D is possibly TRBD1 (5 bases). The CDR3 contains 15 residues. Germline V gene lookup returns CDR1 MNHNS and CDR2 SASEGT. The germline V and J ends were trimmed by 0 bases and 4 bases, with 12 bases remaining between them. The CDR3 is CASSEAMGRAETQYF. CDR3 nucleotides: TGTGCCAGCAGTGAAGCGATGGGGCGCGCAGAGACCCAGTACTTC.

The CDR3 nucleotides read TGTGCCAGTAGTATGAGTCGGCAGACTACTCCTAACACCGGGGAGCTGTTTTTT. Its protein is CASSMSRQTTPNTGELFF. The chain couples TRBV19 to TRBJ2-2; a weak D match, TRBD2 (5 bases). Germline V CDR1 and CDR2: LNHDA, SQIVND (reference sequence). The CDR3 length is 18 residues. The V end was cut by 3 bases, the J end by 2 bases, with 19 bases between.

The chain combines TRBV30 with TRBJ2-2; possibly TRBD1 for D (6 bases). Germline V gives CDR1 GTSNPN, CDR2 SVGIG (reference sequence). This CDR3 has 16 amino acids. V shed 1 base and J shed 2 bases, with 14 bases lying between them. The CDR3 DNA follows: TGTGCCTGGAGTGGGGTCGGGACAAGTAACACCGGGGAGCTGTTTTTT. It specifies CAWSGVGTSNTGELFF. The whole variable domain, remainder taken from reference TRBV30 and TRBJ2-2, is SQTIHQWPATLVQPVGSPLSLECTVEGTSNPNLYWYRQAAGRGLQLLFYSVGIGQISSEVPQNLSASRPQDRQFILSSKKLLLSDSGFYLCAWSGVGTSNTGELFFGEGSRLTVL.